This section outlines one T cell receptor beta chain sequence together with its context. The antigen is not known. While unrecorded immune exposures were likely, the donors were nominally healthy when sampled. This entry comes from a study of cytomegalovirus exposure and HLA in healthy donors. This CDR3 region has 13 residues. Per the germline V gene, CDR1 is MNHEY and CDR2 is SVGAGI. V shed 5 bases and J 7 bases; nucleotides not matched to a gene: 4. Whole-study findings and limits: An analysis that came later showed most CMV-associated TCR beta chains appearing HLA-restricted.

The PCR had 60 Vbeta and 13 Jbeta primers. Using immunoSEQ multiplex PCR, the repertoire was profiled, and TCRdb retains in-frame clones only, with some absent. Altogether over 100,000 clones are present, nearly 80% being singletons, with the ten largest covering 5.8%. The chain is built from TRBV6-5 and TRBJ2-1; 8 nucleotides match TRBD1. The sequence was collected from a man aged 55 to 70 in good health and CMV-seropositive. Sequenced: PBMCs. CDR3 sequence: CASSQTGGNEQFF. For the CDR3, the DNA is TGTGCCAGCAGTCAAACAGGGGGGAATGAGCAGTTCTTC.